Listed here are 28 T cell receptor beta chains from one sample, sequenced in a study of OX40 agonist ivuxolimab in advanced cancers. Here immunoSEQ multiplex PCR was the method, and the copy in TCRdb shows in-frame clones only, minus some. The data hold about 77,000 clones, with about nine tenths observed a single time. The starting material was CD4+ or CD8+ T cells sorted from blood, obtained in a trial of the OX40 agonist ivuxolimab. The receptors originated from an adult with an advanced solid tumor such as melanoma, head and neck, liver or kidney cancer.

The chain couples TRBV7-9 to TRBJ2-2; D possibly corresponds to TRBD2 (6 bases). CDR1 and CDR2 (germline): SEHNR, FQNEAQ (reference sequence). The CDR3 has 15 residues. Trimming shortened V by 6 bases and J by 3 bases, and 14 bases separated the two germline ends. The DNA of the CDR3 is TGTGCCAGCAGTTACCGGGACTTACACACCGGGGAGCTGTTTTTT. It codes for CASSYRDLHTGELFF.

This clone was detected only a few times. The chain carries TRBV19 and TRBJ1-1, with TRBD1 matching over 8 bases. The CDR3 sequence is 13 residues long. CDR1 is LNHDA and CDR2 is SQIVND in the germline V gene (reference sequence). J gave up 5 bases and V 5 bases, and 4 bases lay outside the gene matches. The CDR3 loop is CASSLTGETEAFF. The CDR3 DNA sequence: TGTGCCAGTAGTTTGACAGGGGAAACTGAAGCTTTCTTT. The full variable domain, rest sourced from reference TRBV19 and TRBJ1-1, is DGGITQSPKYLFRKEGQNVTLSCEQNLNHDAMYWYRQDPGQGLRLIYYSQIVNDFQKGDIAEGYSVSREKKESFPLTVTSAQKNPTAFYLCASSLTGETEAFFGQGTRLTVV.

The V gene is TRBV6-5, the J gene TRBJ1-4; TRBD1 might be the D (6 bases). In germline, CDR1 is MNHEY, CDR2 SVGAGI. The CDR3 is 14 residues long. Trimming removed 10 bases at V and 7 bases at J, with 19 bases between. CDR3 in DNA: TGTGCCATTCGGGACAACCTCAGTGCTGAAAAACTGTTTTTT. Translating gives CAIRDNLSAEKLFF.

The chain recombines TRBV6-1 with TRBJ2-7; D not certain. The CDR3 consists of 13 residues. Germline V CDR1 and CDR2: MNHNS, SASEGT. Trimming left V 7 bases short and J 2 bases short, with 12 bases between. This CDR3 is CASKPLGPYEQYF. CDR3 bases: TGTGCCAGCAAACCCCTAGGCCCCTACGAGCAGTACTTC.

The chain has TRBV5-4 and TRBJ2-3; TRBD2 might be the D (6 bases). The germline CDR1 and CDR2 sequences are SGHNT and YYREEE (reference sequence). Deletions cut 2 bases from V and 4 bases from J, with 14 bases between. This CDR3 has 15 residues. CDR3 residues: CASSLDRRGADTQYF. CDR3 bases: TGTGCCAGCAGCTTAGACCGGAGGGGCGCAGATACGCAGTATTTT.

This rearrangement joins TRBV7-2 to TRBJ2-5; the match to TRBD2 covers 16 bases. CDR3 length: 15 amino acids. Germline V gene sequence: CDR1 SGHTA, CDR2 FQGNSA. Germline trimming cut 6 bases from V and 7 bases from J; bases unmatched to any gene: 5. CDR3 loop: CASRGLAGGLGTQYF. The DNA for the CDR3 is TGTGCCAGCAGGGGACTAGCGGGAGGGTTGGGGACCCAGTACTTC.

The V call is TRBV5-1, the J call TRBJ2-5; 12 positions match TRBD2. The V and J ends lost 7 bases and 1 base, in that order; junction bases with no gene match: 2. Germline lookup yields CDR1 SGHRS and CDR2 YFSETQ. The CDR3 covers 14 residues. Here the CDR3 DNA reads TGCGCCAGCGGACTAGCGGGGAGCCAAGAGACCCAGTACTTC. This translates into CASGLAGSQETQYF. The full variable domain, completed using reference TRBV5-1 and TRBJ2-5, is KAGVTQTPRYLIKTRGQQVTLSCSPISGHRSVSWYQQTPGQGLQFLFEYFSETQRNKGNFPGRFSGRQFSNSRSEMNVSTLELGDSALYLCASGLAGSQETQYFGPGTRLLVL.

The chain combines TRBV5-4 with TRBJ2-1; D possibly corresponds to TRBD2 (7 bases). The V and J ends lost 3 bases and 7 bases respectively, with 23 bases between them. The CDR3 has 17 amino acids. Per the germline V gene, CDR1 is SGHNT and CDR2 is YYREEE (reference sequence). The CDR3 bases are TGTGCCAGCAGCTCTCGACAGGCCCCCTACGGGGGGAATGAGCAGTTCTTC. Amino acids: CASSSRQAPYGGNEQFF.

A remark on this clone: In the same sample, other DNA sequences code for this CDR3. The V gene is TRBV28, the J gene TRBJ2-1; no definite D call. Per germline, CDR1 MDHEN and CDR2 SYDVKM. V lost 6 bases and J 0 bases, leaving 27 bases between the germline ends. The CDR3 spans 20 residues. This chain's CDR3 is CASSSRLGIRGTSSYNEQFF. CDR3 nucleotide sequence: TGTGCCAGCAGCTCCCGTCTGGGGATAAGAGGAACAAGCTCCTACAATGAGCAGTTCTTC. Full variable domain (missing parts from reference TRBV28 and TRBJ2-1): DVKVTQSSRYLVKRTGEKVFLECVQDMDHENMFWYRQDPGLGLRLIYFSYDVKMKEKGDIPEGYSVSREKKERFSLILESASTNQTSMYLCASSSRLGIRGTSSYNEQFFGPGTRLTVL.

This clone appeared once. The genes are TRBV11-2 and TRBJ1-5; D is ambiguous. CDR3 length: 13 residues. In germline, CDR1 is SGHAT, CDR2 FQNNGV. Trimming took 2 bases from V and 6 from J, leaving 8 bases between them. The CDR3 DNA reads TGTGCCAGCAGCTTAAATATACGTCAGCCCCAGCATTTT. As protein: CASSLNIRQPQHF.

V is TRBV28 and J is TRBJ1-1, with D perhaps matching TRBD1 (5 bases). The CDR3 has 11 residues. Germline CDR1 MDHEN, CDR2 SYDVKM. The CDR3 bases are TGTGCTTCCGGGGGGTGGACTGAAGCTTTCTTT. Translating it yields CASGGWTEAFF.

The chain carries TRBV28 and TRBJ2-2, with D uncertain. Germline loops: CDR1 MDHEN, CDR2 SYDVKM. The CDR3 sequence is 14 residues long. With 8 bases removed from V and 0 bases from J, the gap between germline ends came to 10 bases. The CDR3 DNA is TGTGCCAGCGGAGAGCGCGCGAACACCGGGGAGCTGTTTTTT. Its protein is CASGERANTGELFF.

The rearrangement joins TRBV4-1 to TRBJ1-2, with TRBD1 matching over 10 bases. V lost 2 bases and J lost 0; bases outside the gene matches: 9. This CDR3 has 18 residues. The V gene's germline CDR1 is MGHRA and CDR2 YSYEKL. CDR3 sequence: CASSQTRDRGRANYGYTF. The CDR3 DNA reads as TGCGCCAGCAGCCAAACCCGGGACAGGGGCAGAGCTAACTATGGCTACACCTTC.

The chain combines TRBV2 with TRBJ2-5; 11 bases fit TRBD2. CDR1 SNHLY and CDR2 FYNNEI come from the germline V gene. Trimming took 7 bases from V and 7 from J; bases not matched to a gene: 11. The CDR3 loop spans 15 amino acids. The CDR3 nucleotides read TGTGCCAGCATCCGGCCTAGCGGGGGGTGGGGGACCCAGTACTTC. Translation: CASIRPSGGWGTQYF.

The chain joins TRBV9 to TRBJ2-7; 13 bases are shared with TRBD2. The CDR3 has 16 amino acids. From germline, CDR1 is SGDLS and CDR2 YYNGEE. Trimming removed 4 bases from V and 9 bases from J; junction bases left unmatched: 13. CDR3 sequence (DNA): TGTGCCAGCAGCCCCCGGGGGGAGGGACTAGCGGGGATGCAGTACTTC. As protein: CASSPRGEGLAGMQYF. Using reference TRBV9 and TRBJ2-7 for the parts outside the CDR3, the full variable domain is DSGVTQTPKHLITATGQRVTLRCSPRSGDLSVYWYQQSLDQGLQFLIQYYNGEERAKGNILERFSAQQFPDLHSELNLSSLELGDSALYFCASSPRGEGLAGMQYFGPGTRLTVT.

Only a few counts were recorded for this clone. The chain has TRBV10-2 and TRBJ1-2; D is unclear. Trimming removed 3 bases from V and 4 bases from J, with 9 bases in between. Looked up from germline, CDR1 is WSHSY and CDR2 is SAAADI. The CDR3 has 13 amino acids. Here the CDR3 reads CASSESGGYGYTF. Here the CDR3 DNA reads TGCGCCAGCAGTGAATCGGGTGGCTATGGCTACACCTTC.

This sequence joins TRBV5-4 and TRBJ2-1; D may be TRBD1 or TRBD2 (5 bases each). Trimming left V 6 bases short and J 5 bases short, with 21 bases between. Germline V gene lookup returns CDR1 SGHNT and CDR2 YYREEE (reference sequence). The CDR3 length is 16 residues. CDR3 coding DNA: TGTGCCAGCACCCCCAGTATTGGGGGAACCAACAATGAGCAGTTCTTC. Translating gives CASTPSIGGTNNEQFF.

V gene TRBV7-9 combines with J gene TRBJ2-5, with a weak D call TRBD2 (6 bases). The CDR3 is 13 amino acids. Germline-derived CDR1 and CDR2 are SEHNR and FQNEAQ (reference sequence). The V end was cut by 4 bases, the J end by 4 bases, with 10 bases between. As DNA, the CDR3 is TGTGCCAGCAGCTCCCCCGGGGGAGAGACCCAGTACTTC. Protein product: CASSSPGGETQYF.

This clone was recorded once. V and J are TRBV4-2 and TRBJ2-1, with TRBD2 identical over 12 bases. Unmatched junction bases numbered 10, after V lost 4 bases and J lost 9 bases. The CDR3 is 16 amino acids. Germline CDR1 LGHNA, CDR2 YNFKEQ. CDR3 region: CASSRGGTSGLLEQFF. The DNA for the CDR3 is TGTGCCAGCAGCCGAGGGGGGACTAGCGGGCTGCTTGAGCAGTTCTTC.

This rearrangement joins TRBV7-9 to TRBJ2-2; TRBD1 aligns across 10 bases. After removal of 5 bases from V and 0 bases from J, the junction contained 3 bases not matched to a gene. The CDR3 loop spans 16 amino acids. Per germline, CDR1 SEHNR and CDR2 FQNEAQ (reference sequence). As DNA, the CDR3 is TGTGCCAGCAGCCCCGGGACAGGGGCGAACACCGGGGAGCTGTTTTTT. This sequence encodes CASSPGTGANTGELFF.

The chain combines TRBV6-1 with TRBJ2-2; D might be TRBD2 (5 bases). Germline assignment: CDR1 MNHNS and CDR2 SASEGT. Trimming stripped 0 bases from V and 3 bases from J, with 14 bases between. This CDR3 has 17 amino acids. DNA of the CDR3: TGTGCCAGCAGTGAAGCGTTTAGGCCGAGGGACACCGGGGAGCTGTTTTTT. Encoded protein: CASSEAFRPRDTGELFF.

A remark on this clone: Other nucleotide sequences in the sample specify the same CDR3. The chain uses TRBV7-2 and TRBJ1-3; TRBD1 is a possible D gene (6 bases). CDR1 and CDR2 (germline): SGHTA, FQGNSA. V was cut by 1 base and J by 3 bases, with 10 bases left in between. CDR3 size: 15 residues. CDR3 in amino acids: CASSLDPRGGNTIYF. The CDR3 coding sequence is TGTGCCAGCAGCTTAGACCCCAGGGGTGGAAACACCATATATTTT.

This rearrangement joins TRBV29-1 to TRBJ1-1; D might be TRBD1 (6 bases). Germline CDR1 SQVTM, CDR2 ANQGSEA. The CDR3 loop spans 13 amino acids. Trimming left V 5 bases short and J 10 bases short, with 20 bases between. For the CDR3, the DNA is TGCAGCGTTTACCTAAACCAGGGGACGAGAGCTTTCTTT. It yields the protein CSVYLNQGTRAFF.

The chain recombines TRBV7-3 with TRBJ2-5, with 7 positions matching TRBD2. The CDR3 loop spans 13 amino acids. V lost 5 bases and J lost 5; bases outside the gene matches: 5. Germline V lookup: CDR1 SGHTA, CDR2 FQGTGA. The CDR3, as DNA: TGTGCCAGCAGCCGGACTAGTGAGGAGACCCAGTACTTC. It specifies CASSRTSEETQYF. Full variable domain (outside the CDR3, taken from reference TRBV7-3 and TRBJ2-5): GAGVSQTPSNKVTEKGKYVELRCDPISGHTALYWYRQSLGQGPEFLIYFQGTGAADDSGLPNDRFFAVRPEGSVSTLKIQRTERGDSAVYLCASSRTSEETQYFGPGTRLLVL.

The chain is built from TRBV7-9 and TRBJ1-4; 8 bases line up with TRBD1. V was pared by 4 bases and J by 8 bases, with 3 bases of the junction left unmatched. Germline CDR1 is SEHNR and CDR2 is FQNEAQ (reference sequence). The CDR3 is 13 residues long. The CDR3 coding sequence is TGTGCCAGCAGCTCCAGGGGGCAAGAAAAACTGTTTTTT. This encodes CASSSRGQEKLFF.

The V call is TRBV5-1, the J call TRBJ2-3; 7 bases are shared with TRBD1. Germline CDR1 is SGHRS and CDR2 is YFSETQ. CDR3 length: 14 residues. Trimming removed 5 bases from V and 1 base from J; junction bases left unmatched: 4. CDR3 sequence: CASSAGQGTDTQYF. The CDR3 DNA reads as TGCGCCAGCAGTGCTGGACAGGGCACAGATACGCAGTATTTT.

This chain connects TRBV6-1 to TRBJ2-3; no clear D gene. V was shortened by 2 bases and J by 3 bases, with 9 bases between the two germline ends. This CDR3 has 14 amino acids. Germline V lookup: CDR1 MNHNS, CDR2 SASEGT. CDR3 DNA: TGTGCCAGCAGTGAAAGCAGGCGGACAGATACGCAGTATTTT. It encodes CASSESRRTDTQYF.

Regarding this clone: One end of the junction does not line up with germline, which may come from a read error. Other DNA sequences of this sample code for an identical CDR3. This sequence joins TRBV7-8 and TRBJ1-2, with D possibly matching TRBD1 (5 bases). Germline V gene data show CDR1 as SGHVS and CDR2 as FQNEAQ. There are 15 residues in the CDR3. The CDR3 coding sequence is TGCGCCAGCAGCTTAGACCTGGGGCGGTTAGATGGCTACACCTTC. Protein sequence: CASSLDLGRLDGYTF.